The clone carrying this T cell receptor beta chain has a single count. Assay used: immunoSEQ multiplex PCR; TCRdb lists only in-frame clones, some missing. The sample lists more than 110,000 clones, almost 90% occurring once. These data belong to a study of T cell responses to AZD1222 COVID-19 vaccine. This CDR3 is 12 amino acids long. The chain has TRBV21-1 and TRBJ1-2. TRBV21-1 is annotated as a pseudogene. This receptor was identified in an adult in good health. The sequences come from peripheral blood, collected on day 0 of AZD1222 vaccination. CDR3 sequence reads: CASSKVVDGYTF. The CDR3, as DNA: TGTGCCAGCAGCAAAGTCGTGGATGGCTACACCTTC.